A single sample is the source of the 9 T cell receptor beta chains below, sequenced in a study of cytomegalovirus exposure and HLA in healthy donors. Primers: 60 Vbeta forward and 13 Jbeta reverse. Method: immunoSEQ multiplex PCR; TCRdb's copy keeps in-frame clones and lacks some. The sample includes 90,000 or so clones, roughly four fifths seen only once; the top ten take roughly 3.4%. Sequencing used PBMCs. The receptors derive from a man aged 25 to 40 in good health and CMV-seropositive.

V gene TRBV18 combines with J gene TRBJ1-4, with TRBD1 matching 9 bases. The junction had 9 bases not matched to a gene; V was cut back by 3 bases and J by 1 base. The CDR3 is 18 residues long. Germline loops: CDR1 KGHSH, CDR2 LQKENI. The CDR3 DNA is TGTGCCAGCTCACCGGGGACAGGGAGAGGAGTAACTAATGAAAAACTGTTTTTT. It is translated as CASSPGTGRGVTNEKLFF.

This clone was observed a few times. This sequence joins TRBV6-5 and TRBJ2-7; TRBD1 matches at 7 bases. J lost 1 base, V lost 0 bases, and 3 bases had no gene match. CDR1 is MNHEY and CDR2 is SVGAGI in the germline V gene. CDR3 length: 15 amino acids. The CDR3, as DNA: TGTGCCAGCAGTTACTCAATCAGGGGGTCCTACGAGCAGTACTTC. It translates to CASSYSIRGSYEQYF.

With respect to this clone: Its ends do not fully match the called genes, so a read error is possible. The sample holds other DNA sequences that translate to the same CDR3. The J gene is TRBJ1-2, the V gene TRBV7-9, with a weak D call TRBD1 (6 bases). Germline CDR1 SEHNR, CDR2 FQNEAQ (reference sequence). The CDR3 runs 12 residues. The CDR3 reads CSSSFNRDGYTF. CDR3 DNA sequence: TGTTCCAGCAGCTTCAACAGGGATGGCTACACCTTC.

In its sample, this clone was seen a few times. The chain carries TRBV5-8 and TRBJ1-1, with D unresolved. The CDR3 is 14 residues long. Trimming removed 2 bases at V and 2 bases at J, with 10 bases between. CDR1 and CDR2 from the germline V gene are SGHTS and YDEGEE. CDR3 bases: TGTGCCAGCAGCTTTGAGAGGGCTAACACTGAAGCTTTCTTT. Amino acids: CASSFERANTEAFF.

The V and J genes are TRBV25-1 and TRBJ2-1; 8 bases map to TRBD2. V gave up 5 bases and J gave up 6 bases; unmatched junction bases: 15. This CDR3 is 17 amino acids long. Germline V gene lookup returns CDR1 MGHDK and CDR2 SYGVNS. CDR3 in amino acids: CASSSRGLAGGSNEQFF. In DNA form, the CDR3 reads TGTGCCAGCAGTTCTAGGGGACTCGCGGGAGGATCCAATGAGCAGTTCTTC.

V is TRBV6-6 and J is TRBJ1-2; D not certain. Germline V gene sequence: CDR1 MNHNY, CDR2 SVGAGI (reference sequence). Trimming took 2 bases from V and 0 from J, leaving 7 bases between them. This CDR3 region has 14 residues. The CDR3 sequence is CASSYGQTNYGYTF. In DNA form, the CDR3 reads TGTGCCAGCAGTTACGGGCAGACTAACTATGGCTACACCTTC.

This clone was recorded only once. The V gene is TRBV5-6, the J gene TRBJ2-4; D is unresolved. CDR3 size: 17 residues. Germline V lookup: CDR1 SGHDT, CDR2 YYEEEE. Trimming cost V 1 base and J 0 bases, with 14 bases left between them. Here the CDR3 DNA reads TGTGCCAGCAGCTTGTCGCTGGCGGCGCTAGCCAAAAACATTCAGTACTTC. It specifies CASSLSLAALAKNIQYF.

V and J are TRBV5-4 and TRBJ2-5; weak D call: TRBD2 (6 bases). V was shortened by 3 bases and J by 3 bases, with 12 bases between the two germline ends. The CDR3 totals 14 residues. Germline V gene lookup returns CDR1 SGHNT and CDR2 YYREEE (reference sequence). The CDR3 protein is CASSSQSGEETQYF. The CDR3, as DNA: TGTGCCAGCAGCTCCCAGTCGGGGGAAGAGACCCAGTACTTC.

This rearrangement joins TRBV14 to TRBJ2-3; 10 bases are shared with TRBD2. Looked up from germline, CDR1 is SGHDN and CDR2 is FVKESK. The CDR3 contains 17 residues. Trimming took 0 bases from V and 2 from J; bases not matched to a gene: 5. CDR3 sequence reads: CASSQDFTSGNTDTQYF. The CDR3 DNA sequence: TGTGCCAGCAGCCAAGATTTCACTAGCGGGAACACAGATACGCAGTATTTT.